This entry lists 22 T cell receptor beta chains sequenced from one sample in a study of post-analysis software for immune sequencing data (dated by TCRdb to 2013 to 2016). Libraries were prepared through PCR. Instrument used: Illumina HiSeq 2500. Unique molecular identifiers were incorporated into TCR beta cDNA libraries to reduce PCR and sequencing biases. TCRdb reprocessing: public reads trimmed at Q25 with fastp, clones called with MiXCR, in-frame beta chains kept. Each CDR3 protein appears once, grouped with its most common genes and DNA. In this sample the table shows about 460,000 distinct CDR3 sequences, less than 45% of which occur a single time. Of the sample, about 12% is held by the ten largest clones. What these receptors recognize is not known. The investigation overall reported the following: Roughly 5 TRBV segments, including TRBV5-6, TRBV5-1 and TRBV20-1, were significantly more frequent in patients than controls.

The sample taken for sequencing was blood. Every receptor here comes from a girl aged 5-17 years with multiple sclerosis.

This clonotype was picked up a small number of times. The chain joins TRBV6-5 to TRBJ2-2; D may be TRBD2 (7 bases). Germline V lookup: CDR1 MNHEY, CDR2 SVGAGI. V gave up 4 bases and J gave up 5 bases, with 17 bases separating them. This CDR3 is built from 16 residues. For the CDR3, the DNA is TGTGCCAGCAGTTTCCCCCCGGGGGGCAATACCGGGGAGCTGTTTTTT. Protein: CASSFPPGGNTGELFF.

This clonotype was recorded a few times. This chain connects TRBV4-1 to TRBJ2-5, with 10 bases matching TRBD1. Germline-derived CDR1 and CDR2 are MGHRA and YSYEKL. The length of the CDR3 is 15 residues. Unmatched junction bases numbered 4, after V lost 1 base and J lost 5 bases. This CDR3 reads CASSQGGTGAETQYF. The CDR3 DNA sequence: TGCGCCAGCAGCCAAGGTGGGACAGGGGCCGAGACCCAGTACTTC.

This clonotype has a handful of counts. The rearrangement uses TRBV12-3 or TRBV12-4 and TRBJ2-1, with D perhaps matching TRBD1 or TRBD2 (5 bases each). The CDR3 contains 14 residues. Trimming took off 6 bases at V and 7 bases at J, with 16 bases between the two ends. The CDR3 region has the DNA TGTGCCAGCAGCCCTATGCCAGGGAGAAATGAGCAGTTCTTC. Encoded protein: CASSPMPGRNEQFF.

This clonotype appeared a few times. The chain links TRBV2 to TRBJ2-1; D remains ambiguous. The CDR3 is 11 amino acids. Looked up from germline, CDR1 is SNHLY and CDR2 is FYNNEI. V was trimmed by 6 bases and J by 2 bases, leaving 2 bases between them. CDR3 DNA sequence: TGTGCCAGCAGAGCCTACAATGAGCAGTTCTTC. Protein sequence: CASRAYNEQFF.

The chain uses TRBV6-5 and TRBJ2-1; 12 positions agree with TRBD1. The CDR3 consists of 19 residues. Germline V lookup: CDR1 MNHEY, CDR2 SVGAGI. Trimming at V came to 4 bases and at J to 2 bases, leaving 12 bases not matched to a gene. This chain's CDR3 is CASSWAFPGTGGTYNEQFF. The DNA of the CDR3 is TGTGCCAGCAGTTGGGCTTTCCCCGGGACAGGGGGCACCTACAATGAGCAGTTCTTC.

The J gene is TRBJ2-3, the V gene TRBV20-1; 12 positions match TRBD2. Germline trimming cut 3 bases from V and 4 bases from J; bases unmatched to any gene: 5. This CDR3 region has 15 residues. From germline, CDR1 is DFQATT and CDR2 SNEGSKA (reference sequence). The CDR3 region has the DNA TGCAGTGCTAGCTCCGGGACTAGCGGGCCAGATACGCAGTATTTT. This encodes CSASSGTSGPDTQYF.

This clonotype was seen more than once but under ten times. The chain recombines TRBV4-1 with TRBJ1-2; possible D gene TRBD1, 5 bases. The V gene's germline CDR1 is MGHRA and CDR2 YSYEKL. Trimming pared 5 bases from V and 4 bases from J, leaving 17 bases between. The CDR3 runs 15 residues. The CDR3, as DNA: TGCGCCAGCAGCGAAGGGGCAGGGATCCTCTATGGCTACACCTTC. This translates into CASSEGAGILYGYTF.

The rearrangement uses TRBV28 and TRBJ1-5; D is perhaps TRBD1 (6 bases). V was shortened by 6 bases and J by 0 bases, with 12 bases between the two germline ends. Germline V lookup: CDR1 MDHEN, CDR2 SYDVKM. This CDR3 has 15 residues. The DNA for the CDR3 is TGTGCCAGCAGATCGGACAGCGCTAGCAATCAGCCCCAGCATTTT. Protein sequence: CASRSDSASNQPQHF.

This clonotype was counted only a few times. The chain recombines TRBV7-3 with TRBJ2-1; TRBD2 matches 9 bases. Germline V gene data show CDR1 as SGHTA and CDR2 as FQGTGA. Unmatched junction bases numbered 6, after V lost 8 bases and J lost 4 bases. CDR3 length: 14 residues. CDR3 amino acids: CASEAGGEYNEQFF. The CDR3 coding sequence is TGTGCCAGCGAAGCGGGAGGAGAATACAATGAGCAGTTCTTC.

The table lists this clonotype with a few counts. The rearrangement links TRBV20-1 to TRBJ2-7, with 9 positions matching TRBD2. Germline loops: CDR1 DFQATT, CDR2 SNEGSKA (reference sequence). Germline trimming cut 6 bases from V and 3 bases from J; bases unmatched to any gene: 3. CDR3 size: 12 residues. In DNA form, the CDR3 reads TGCAGTGCCCTAGCGGGAATCTACGAGCAGTACTTC. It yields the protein CSALAGIYEQYF.

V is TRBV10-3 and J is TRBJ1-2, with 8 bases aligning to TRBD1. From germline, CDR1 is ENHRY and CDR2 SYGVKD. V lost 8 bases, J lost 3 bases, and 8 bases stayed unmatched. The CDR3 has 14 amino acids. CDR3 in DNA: TGTGCCATCGGGGGACAGGCCTCGGACTATGGCTACACCTTC. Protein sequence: CAIGGQASDYGYTF.

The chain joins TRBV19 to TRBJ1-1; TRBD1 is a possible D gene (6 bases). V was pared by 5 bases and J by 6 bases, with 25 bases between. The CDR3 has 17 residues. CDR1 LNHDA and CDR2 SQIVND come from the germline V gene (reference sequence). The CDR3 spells CASSRPRDGGGGPEAFF. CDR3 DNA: TGTGCCAGTAGTCGGCCCCGGGACGGCGGAGGGGGACCTGAAGCTTTCTTT.

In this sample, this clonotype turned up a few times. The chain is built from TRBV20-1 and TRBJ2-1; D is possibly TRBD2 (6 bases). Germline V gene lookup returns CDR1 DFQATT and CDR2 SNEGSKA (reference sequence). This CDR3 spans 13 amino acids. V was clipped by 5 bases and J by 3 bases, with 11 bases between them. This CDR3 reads CSAASGRYNEQFF. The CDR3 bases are TGCAGTGCTGCAAGCGGGCGCTACAATGAGCAGTTCTTC.

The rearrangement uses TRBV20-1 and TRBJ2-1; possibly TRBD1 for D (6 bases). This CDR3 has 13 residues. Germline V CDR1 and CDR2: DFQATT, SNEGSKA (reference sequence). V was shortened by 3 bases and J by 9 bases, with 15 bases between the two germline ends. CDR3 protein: CSASGEGVGEQFF. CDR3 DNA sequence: TGCAGTGCTAGCGGAGAGGGGGTGGGTGAGCAGTTCTTC.

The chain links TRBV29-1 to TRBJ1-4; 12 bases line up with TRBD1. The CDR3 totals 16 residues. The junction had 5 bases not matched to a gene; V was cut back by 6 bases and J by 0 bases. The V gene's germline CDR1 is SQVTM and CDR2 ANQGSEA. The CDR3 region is CSVTGQGAATNEKLFF. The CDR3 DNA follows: TGCAGCGTCACGGGACAGGGGGCCGCAACTAATGAAAAACTGTTTTTT. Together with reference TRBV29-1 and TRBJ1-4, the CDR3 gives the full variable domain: SAVISQKPSRDICQRGTSLTIQCQVDSQVTMMFWYRQQPGQSLTLIATANQGSEATYESGFVIDKFPISRPNLTFSTLTVSNMSPEDSSIYLCSVTGQGAATNEKLFFGSGTQLSVL.

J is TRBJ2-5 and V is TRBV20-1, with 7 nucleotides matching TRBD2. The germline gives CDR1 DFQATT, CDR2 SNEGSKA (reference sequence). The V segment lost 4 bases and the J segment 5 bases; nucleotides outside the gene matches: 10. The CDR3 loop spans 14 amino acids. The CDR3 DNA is TGCAGTGCTACCCATATAGCGGGTCGGGAGACCCAGTACTTC. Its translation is CSATHIAGRETQYF.

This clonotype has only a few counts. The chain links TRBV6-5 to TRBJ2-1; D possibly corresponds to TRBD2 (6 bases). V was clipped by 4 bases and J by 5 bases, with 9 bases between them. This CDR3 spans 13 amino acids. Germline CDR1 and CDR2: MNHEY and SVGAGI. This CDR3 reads CASSFWEDNEQFF. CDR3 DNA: TGTGCCAGCAGTTTTTGGGAGGACAATGAGCAGTTCTTC.

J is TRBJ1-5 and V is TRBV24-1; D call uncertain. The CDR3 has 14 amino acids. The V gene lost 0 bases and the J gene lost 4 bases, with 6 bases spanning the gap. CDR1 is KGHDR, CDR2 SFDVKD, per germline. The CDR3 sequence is CATSDLMGNQPQHF. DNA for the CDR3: TGTGCCACCAGTGATTTGATGGGGAATCAGCCCCAGCATTTT.

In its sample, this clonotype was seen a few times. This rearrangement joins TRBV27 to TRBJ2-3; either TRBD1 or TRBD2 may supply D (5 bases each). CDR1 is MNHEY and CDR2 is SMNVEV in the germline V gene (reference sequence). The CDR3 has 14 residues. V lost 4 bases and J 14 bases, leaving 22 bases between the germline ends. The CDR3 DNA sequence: TGTGCCAGCAGTTCGCCCCGGGACCGAGTACGCAGGTATTTT. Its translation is CASSSPRDRVRRYF.

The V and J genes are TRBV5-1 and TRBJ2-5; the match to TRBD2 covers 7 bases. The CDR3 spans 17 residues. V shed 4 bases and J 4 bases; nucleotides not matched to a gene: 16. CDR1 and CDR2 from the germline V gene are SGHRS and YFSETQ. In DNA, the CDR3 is TGCGCCAGCAGCCCCGCCCCTTGGCGGGAGAGGGTAGAGACCCAGTACTTC. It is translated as CASSPAPWRERVETQYF.

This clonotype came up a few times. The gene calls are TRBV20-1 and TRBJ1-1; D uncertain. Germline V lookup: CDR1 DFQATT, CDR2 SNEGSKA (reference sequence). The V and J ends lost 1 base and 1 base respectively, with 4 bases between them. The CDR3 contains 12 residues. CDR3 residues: CSARATNTEAFF. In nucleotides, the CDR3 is TGCAGTGCTAGAGCAACGAACACTGAAGCTTTCTTT.

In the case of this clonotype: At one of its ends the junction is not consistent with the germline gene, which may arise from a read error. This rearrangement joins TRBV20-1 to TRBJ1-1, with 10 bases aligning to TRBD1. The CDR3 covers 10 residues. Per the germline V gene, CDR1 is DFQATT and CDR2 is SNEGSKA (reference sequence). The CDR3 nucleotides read TGCAGCGCTAGACAGGGGGCGACTTTCTTT. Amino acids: CSARQGATFF.